Each of the 10 T cell receptor beta chains below was sequenced from the same sample in a study of PD-L1 blockade in urothelial cancer. Time point here: peripheral blood 6 weeks after treatment start. Measured with immunoSEQ multiplex PCR; TCRdb has only the in-frame clones, and not every one. The sample gives 65,000 to 85,000 clones, around 93% of which show up once; 0.85% to 0.9% is in the top ten. The sequences come from PBMCs, collected around atezolizumab (anti-PD-L1) treatment. These receptors all stem from a woman of 80 years or more with urothelial cancer.

The rearrangement joins TRBV27 to TRBJ1-2, with TRBD1 as a possible D gene (5 bases). The V end was cut by 4 bases, the J end by 0 bases, with 12 bases between. CDR1 is MNHEY, CDR2 SMNVEV, per germline (reference sequence). The CDR3 is 15 residues long. CDR3 residues: CASSSGGEPNYGYTF. The CDR3 nucleotides read TGTGCCAGCAGTTCGGGGGGGGAACCTAACTATGGCTACACCTTC.

The CDR3 sequence: CASSSRRTSGRGVIQYF. CDR3 DNA sequence: TGTGCCAGTAGTTCTCGTAGGACTAGCGGGAGGGGTGTCATTCAGTACTTC. V and J are TRBV19 and TRBJ2-4; 15 bases are shared with TRBD2. Germline lookup yields CDR1 LNHDA and CDR2 SQIVND (reference sequence). V was pared by 5 bases and J by 9 bases, with 11 bases of the junction left unmatched. The CDR3 sequence is 17 residues long. Drawing the rest from reference TRBV19 and TRBJ2-4, the complete variable domain is DGGITQSPKYLFRKEGQNVTLSCEQNLNHDAMYWYRQDPGQGLRLIYYSQIVNDFQKGDIAEGYSVSREKKESFPLTVTSAQKNPTAFYLCASSSRRTSGRGVIQYFGAGTRLSVL.

The rearrangement uses TRBV30 and TRBJ1-3; the D is unclear. The germline CDR1 and CDR2 sequences are GTSNPN and SVGIG (reference sequence). The CDR3 sequence is 13 residues long. V dropped 7 bases and J dropped 0 bases, with 10 bases sitting between them. Written as DNA, the CDR3 is TGTGCCTCCCAGGCGAACTCTGGAAACACCATATATTTT. This gives the protein CASQANSGNTIYF.

The chain joins TRBV5-4 to TRBJ2-2; 11 bases line up with TRBD2. Germline V gives CDR1 SGHNT, CDR2 YYREEE (reference sequence). CDR3 length equals 16 residues. J lost 5 bases, V lost 2 bases, and 5 bases had no gene match. CDR3 bases: TGTGCCAGCAGCTTTCGACTAGCGGGAAGAACCGGGGAGCTGTTTTTT. Protein: CASSFRLAGRTGELFF.

This chain connects TRBV29-1 to TRBJ2-1; no definite D call. Trimming removed 7 bases at V and 10 bases at J, with 17 bases between. CDR1 and CDR2 (germline): SQVTM, ANQGSEA. This CDR3 is 12 amino acids long. For the CDR3, the DNA is TGCAGCGCTGCCCTTACCCGAGCGGAGCAGTTCTTC. The encoded protein is CSAALTRAEQFF.

V and J are TRBV7-2 and TRBJ1-2, with D uncertain. Trimming left V 5 bases short and J 0 bases short, with 7 bases between. This CDR3 is built from 13 residues. CDR1 is SGHTA and CDR2 is FQGNSA in the germline V gene. This CDR3 is CASSQEANYGYTF. CDR3 bases: TGTGCCAGCAGCCAGGAAGCTAACTATGGCTACACCTTC.

This rearrangement joins TRBV9 to TRBJ1-2, with a weak D call TRBD1 (6 bases). CDR3 length: 16 amino acids. Looked up from germline, CDR1 is SGDLS and CDR2 is YYNGEE. V lost 4 bases, J lost 0 bases, and 16 bases lay in between. This CDR3 is CASSPGGQEANYGYTF. The DNA for the CDR3 is TGTGCCAGCAGCCCCGGGGGGCAGGAAGCTAACTATGGCTACACCTTC.

The chain combines TRBV6-5 with TRBJ2-7; 10 bases match TRBD2. This CDR3 spans 15 amino acids. Germline V gene lookup returns CDR1 MNHEY and CDR2 SVGAGI. After removal of 6 bases from V and 3 bases from J, the junction contained 8 bases not matched to a gene. The CDR3 loop reads CASSTQAGGHYEQYF. As DNA, the CDR3 is TGTGCCAGCAGCACTCAAGCGGGAGGGCACTACGAGCAGTACTTC.

CDR3 in DNA: TGTGCCAGCAGCCTTGGACGGGGCTCCTACGAGCAGTACTTC. It is translated as CASSLGRGSYEQYF. The rearrangement links TRBV11-3 to TRBJ2-7; D perhaps matches TRBD2 (5 bases). Per the germline V gene, CDR1 is SGHNT and CDR2 is YENEEA. CDR3 length: 14 residues. V was pared by 5 bases and J by 0 bases, with 11 bases between.

The chain has TRBV5-1 and TRBJ2-7, with TRBD1 as a possible D gene (5 bases). Trimming cost V 1 base and J 0 bases, with 8 bases left between them. Germline assignment: CDR1 SGHRS and CDR2 YFSETQ. This CDR3 contains 14 residues. The CDR3 region is CASSLTQGSYEQYF. CDR3 nucleotides: TGCGCCAGCAGCTTGACCCAGGGCTCCTACGAGCAGTACTTC.